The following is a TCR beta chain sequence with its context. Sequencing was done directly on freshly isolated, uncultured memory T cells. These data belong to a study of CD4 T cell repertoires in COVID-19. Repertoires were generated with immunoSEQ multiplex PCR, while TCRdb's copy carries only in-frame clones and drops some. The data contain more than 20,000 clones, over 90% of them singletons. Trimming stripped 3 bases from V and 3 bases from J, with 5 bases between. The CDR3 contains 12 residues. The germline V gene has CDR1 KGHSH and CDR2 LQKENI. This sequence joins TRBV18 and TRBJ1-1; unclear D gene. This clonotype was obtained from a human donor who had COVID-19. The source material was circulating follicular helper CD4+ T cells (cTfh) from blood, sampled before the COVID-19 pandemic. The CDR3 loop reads CASSPSDTEAFF. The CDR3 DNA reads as TGTGCCAGCTCACCCTCGGACACTGAAGCTTTCTTT.